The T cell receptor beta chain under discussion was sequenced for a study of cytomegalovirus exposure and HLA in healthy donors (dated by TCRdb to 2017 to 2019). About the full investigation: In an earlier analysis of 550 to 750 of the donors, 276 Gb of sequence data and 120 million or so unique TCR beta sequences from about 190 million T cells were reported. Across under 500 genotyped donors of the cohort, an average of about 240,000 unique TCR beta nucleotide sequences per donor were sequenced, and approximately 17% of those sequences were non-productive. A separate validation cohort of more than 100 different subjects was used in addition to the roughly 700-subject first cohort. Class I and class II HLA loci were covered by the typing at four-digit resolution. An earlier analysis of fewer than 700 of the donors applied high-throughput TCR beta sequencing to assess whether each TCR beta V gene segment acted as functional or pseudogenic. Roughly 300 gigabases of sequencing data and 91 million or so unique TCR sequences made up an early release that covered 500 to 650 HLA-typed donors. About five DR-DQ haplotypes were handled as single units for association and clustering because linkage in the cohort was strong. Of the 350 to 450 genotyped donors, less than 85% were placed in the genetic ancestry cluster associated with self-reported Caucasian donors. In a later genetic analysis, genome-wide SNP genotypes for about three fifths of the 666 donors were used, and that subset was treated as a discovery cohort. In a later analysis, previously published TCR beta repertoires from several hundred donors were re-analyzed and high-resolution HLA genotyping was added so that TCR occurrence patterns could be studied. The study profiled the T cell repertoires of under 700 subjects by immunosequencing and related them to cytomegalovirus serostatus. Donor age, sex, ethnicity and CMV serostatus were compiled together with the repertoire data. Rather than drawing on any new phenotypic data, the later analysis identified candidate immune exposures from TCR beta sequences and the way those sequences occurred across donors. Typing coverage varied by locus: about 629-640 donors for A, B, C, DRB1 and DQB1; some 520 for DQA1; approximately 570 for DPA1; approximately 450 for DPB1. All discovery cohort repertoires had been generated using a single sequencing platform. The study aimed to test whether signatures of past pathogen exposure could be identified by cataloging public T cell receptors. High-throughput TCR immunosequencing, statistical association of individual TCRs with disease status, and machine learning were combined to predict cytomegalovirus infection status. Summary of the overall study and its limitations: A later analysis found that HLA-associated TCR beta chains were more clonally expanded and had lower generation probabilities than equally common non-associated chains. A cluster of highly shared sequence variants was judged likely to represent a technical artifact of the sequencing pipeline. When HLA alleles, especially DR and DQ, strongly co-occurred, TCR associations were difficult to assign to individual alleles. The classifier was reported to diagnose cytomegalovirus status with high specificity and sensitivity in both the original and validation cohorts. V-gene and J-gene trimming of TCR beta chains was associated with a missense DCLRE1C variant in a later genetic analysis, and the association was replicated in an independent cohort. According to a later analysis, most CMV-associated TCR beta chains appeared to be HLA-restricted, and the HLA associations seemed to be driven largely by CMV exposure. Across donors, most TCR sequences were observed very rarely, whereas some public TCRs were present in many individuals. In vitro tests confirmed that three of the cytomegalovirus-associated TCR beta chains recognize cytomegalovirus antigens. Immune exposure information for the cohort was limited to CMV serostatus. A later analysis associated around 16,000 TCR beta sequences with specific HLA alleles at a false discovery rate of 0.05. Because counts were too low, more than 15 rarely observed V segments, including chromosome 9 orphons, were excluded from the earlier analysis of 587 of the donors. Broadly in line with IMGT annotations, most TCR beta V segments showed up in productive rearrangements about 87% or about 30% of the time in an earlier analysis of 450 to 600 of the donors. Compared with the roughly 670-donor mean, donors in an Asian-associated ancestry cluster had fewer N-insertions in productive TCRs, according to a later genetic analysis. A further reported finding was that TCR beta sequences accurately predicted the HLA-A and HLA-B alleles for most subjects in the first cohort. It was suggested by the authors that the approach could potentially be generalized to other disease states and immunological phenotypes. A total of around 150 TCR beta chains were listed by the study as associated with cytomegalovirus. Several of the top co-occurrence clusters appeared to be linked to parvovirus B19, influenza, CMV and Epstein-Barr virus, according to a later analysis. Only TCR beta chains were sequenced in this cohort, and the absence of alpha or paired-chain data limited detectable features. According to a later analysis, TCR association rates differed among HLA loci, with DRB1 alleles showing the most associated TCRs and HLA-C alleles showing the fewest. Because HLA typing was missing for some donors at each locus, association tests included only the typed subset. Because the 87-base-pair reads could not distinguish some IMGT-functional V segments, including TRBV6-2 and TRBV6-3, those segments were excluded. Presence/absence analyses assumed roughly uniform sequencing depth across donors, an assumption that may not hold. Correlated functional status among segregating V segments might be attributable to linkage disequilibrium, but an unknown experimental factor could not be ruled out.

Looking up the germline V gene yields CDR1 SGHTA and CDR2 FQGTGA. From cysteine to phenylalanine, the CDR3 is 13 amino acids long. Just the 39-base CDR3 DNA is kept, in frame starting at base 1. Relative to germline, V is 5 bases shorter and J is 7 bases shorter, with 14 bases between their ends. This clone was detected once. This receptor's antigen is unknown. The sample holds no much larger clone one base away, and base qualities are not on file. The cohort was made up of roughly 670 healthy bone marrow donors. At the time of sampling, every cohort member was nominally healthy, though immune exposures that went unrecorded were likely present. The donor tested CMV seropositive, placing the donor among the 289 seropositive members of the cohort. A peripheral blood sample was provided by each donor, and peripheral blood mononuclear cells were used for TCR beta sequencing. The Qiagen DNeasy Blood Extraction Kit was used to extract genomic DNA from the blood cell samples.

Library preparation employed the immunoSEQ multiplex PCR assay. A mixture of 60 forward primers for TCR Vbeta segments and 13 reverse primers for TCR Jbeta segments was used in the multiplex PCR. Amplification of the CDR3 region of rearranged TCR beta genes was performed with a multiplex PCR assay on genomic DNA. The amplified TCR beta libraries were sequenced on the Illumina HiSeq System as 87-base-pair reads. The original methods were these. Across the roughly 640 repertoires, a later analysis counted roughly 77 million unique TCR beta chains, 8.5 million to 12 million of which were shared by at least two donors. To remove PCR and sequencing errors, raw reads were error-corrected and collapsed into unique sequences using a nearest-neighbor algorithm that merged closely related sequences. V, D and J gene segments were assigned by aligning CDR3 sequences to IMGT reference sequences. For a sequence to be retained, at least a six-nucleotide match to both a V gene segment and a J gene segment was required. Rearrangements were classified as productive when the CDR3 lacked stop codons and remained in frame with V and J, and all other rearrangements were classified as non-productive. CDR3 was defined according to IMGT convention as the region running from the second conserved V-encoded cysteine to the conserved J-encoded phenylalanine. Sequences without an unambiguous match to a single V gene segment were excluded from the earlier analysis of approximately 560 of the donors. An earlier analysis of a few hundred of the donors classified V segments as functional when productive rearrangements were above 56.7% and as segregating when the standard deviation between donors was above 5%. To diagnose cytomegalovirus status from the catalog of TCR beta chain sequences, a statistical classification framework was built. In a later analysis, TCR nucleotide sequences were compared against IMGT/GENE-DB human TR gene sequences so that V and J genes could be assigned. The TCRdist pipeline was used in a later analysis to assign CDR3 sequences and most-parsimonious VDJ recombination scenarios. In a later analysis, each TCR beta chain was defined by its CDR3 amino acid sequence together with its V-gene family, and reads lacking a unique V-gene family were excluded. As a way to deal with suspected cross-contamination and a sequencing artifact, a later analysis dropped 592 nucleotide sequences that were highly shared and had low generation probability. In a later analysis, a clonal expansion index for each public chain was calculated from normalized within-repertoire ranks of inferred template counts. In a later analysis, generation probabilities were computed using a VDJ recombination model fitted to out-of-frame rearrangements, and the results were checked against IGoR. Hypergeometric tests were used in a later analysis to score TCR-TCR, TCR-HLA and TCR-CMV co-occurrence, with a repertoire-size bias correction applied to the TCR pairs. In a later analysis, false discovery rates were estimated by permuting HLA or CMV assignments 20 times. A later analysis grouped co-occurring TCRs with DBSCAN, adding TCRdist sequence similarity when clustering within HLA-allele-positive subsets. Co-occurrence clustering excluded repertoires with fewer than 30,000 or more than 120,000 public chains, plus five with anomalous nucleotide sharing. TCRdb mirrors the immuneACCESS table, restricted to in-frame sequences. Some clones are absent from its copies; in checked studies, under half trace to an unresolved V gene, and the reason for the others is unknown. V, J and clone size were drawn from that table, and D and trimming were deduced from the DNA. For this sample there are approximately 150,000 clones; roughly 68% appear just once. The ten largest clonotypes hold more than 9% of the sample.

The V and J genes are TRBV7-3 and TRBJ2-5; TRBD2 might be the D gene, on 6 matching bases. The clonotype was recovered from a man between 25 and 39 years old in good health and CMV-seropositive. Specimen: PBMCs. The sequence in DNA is TGTGCCAGCAGCCCCTGGGGGGATGGGACCCAGTACTTC. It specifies CASSPWGDGTQYF.